The sequence of this T cell receptor beta chain was determined in a study of T cells after yellow fever vaccination. Study observations and caveats: Just a small share of clonotypes turned up in the CD4 compartment as well as the CD8 compartment.

The authors made TCR cDNA by 5'RACE template switching, adding a universal primer site and UMIs. MiXCR, run by TCRdb on the 5' RACE reads, gives a single entry per CDR3 protein. In the table there are a few hundred thousand distinct CDR3 sequences, about 4% of which are singletons. V was cut by 5 bases and J by 1 base, with 19 bases left in between. The CDR3 contains 17 residues. For this clonotype: The antigen is undetermined.

The chain carries TRBV12-3 or TRBV12-4 and TRBJ2-3; tentatively, D is TRBD1 or TRBD2 (6 bases each). The source was PBMCs, collected 5 days after the yellow fever booster vaccination. The clonotype comes from a man aged 18 to 30 who received the YFV17D yellow fever vaccine. CDR3 nucleotide sequence: TGTGCCAGCAGTACCGTTTACGAGGGGGGCGGCACAGATACGCAGTATTTT. This sequence encodes CASSTVYEGGGTDTQYF.